Presented here are 15 T cell receptor beta chains from one specimen sequenced in a study of T-cell memory formation after mild COVID-19 (dated by TCRdb to the early 2020s). Libraries came from 5' RACE. Sequencing was carried out with an Illumina NovaSeq 6000. Using fastp at Q25 and MiXCR, TCRdb reprocessed the public reads and kept productive beta chains. Each entry is one CDR3 protein sequence, shown with its most common DNA and genes. In this sample the table shows 470,000 or so distinct CDR3 sequences, 20% of which occur a single time. 7.5% to 9.5% of the sample is taken by the ten largest. Sequenced material: PBMCs or a T cell subset sorted from them (not recorded which). The receptors stem from an adult woman who had mild COVID-19 (a few samples of this study predate the infection). The sample titles of this study are shuffled in the database, so cell type and time point are left out; the donor was told from shared clones.

The chain combines TRBV11-2 with TRBJ2-5; 7 bases fit TRBD1. Per germline, CDR1 SGHAT and CDR2 FQNNGV. J gave up 2 bases and V 1 base, and 7 bases lay outside the gene matches. The CDR3 sequence is 16 residues long. CDR3 in amino acids: CASSLVVVRGQETQYF. CDR3 nucleotides: TGTGCCAGCAGCTTAGTAGTAGTCAGGGGGCAAGAGACCCAGTACTTC.

This clonotype was detected only a few times. The chain has TRBV29-1 and TRBJ1-1; D call uncertain. CDR3 length: 12 residues. Germline V CDR1 and CDR2: SQVTM, ANQGSEA. The V end lost 1 base, the J end lost 5 bases, and 8 bases lay between the germline ends. The chain's CDR3 is CSVEGPGTEAFF. The DNA for the CDR3 is TGCAGCGTTGAAGGTCCTGGGACTGAAGCTTTCTTT.

V and J are TRBV20-1 and TRBJ1-6; D not resolved. V lost 3 bases to trimming and J lost 7 bases, with 10 bases between them. From germline, CDR1 is DFQATT and CDR2 SNEGSKA (reference sequence). CDR3 length: 13 residues. CDR3 protein: CSARDLLNSPLHF. For the CDR3, the DNA is TGCAGTGCTAGGGACCTGTTGAATTCACCCCTCCACTTT.

This sequence joins TRBV14 and TRBJ2-7, with a tentative D call TRBD1 (5 bases). Germline V gives CDR1 SGHDN, CDR2 FVKESK. The V and J ends lost 0 bases and 3 bases respectively, with 6 bases between them. The CDR3 is 13 residues long. CDR3 protein: CASSQEDIYEQYF. In nucleotides, the CDR3 is TGTGCCAGCAGCCAAGAGGACATCTACGAGCAGTACTTC.

This chain joins TRBV30 and TRBJ2-5; 7 nucleotides agree with TRBD1. Losses at the gene ends were 6 bases for V and 1 base for J; bases not matched to a gene: 5. In germline, CDR1 is GTSNPN, CDR2 SVGIG (reference sequence). The length of the CDR3 is 13 residues. CDR3 residues: CACTGVFQETQYF. DNA for the CDR3: TGTGCCTGTACAGGGGTTTTCCAAGAGACCCAGTACTTC.

This clonotype was counted a few times. The rearrangement uses TRBV7-2 and TRBJ1-4, with D hard to call. From germline, CDR1 is SGHTA and CDR2 FQGNSA. Between the trimmed V and J ends, which lost 2 bases and 7 bases, there was a span of 8 bases. There are 13 residues in the CDR3. The CDR3 nucleotides read TGTGCCAGCAGCTTACCCGAGATTGAAAAACTGTTTTTT. Translation gives CASSLPEIEKLFF.

This clonotype was found a few times. The CDR3 DNA reads TGTGCCAGCAGTGCGAGCGGGGGTTACCTAGCGAACACCGGGGAGCTGTTTTTT. Translation gives CASSASGGYLANTGELFF. V gene TRBV6-2 or TRBV6-3 combines with J gene TRBJ2-2, with 8 bases that match TRBD2. This CDR3 is built from 18 residues. Losses at the gene ends were 5 bases for V and 0 bases for J; bases not matched to a gene: 11. Germline V CDR1 and CDR2: MNHEY, SVGEGT.

The genes are TRBV5-4 and TRBJ1-2; 7 bases are shared with TRBD1. The CDR3 is 15 residues long. The germline V gene encodes CDR1 SGHNT and CDR2 YYREEE (reference sequence). Trimming removed 1 base from V and 4 bases from J; junction bases left unmatched: 7. CDR3 in amino acids: CASSLLDRDGYGYTF. CDR3 DNA: TGTGCCAGCAGCTTGCTCGACAGGGACGGCTATGGCTACACCTTC.

The V gene is TRBV19, the J gene TRBJ1-2; D is ambiguous. CDR3 length equals 13 residues. Trimming removed 4 bases from V and 6 bases from J, with 12 bases in between. Per germline, CDR1 LNHDA and CDR2 SQIVND (reference sequence). The CDR3 loop is CASSTPPGDGYTF. The CDR3 DNA follows: TGTGCCAGTAGTACACCCCCCGGGGATGGCTACACCTTC.

The V call is TRBV7-6, the J call TRBJ2-3; 10 positions agree with TRBD2. The CDR3 extends over 20 amino acids. J gave up 2 bases and V 2 bases, and 16 bases lay outside the gene matches. Germline V gives CDR1 SGHVS, CDR2 FNYEAQ. The CDR3 is CASSLHERGGDKVLTDTQYF. The CDR3, as DNA: TGTGCCAGCAGCTTACACGAGCGGGGGGGAGACAAAGTTCTCACAGATACGCAGTATTTT.

The rearrangement links TRBV10-3 to TRBJ2-2; D gene unclear. Germline V gene sequence: CDR1 ENHRY, CDR2 SYGVKD. The CDR3 runs 14 residues. V was pared by 4 bases and J by 2 bases, with 8 bases between. The CDR3 nucleotides read TGTGCCATCAGTGGGAGCAGCAACACCGGGGAGCTGTTTTTT. Translation gives CAISGSSNTGELFF.

This clonotype was picked up many times. V is TRBV20-1 and J is TRBJ1-1; 8 nucleotides line up with TRBD1. Looked up from germline, CDR1 is DFQATT and CDR2 is SNEGSKA (reference sequence). The junction had 9 bases not matched to a gene; V was cut back by 5 bases and J by 1 base. The CDR3 length is 15 residues. The CDR3 DNA is TGCAGTGCTTGGCCACAGACAGGGGCGAACACTGAAGCTTTCTTT. Translating gives CSAWPQTGANTEAFF.

The chain has TRBV5-1 and TRBJ2-3, with D possibly being TRBD2 (5 bases). V was shortened by 2 bases and J by 0 bases, with 25 bases between the two germline ends. Germline V lookup: CDR1 SGHRS, CDR2 YFSETQ. This CDR3 is built from 20 residues. The DNA of the CDR3 is TGCGCCAGCAGCTTTCCAACCATCCCGGGGTTCGGCTCTAGCACAGATACGCAGTATTTT. Translation: CASSFPTIPGFGSSTDTQYF.

The V and J genes are TRBV20-1 and TRBJ2-5; D is uncertain. The CDR3 extends over 13 amino acids. Germline V CDR1 and CDR2: DFQATT, SNEGSKA (reference sequence). Trimming shortened V by 5 bases and J by 3 bases, and 13 bases separated the two germline ends. This CDR3 reads CSAAHGSEETQYF. CDR3 in DNA: TGCAGTGCTGCCCACGGGTCGGAAGAGACCCAGTACTTC.

This clonotype was seen only a few times. This rearrangement joins TRBV5-6 to TRBJ1-2, with D uncertain. V was trimmed by 0 bases and J by 5 bases, leaving 11 bases between them. The CDR3 runs 14 residues. CDR1 SGHDT and CDR2 YYEEEE come from the germline V gene. The CDR3 sequence: CASSLDGSRYGYTF. The CDR3 DNA reads as TGTGCCAGCAGCTTGGACGGCAGCCGTTATGGCTACACCTTC.